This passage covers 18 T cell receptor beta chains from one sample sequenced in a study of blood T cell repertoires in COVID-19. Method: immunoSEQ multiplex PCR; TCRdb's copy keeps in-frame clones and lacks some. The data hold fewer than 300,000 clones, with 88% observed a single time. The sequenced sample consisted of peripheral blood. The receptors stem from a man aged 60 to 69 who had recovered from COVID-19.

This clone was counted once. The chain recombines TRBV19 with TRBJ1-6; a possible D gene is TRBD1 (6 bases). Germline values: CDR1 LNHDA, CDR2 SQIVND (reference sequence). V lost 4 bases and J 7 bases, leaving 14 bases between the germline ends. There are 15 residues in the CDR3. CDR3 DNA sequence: TGTGCCAGTAGTACTTGGACAGTAGTGAATTCACCCCTCCACTTT. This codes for CASSTWTVVNSPLHF. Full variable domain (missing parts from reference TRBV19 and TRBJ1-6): DGGITQSPKYLFRKEGQNVTLSCEQNLNHDAMYWYRQDPGQGLRLIYYSQIVNDFQKGDIAEGYSVSREKKESFPLTVTSAQKNPTAFYLCASSTWTVVNSPLHFGNGTRLTVT.

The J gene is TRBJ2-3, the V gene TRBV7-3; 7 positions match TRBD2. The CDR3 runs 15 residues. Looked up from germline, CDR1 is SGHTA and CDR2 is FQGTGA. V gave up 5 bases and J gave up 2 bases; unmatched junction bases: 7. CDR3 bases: TGTGCCAGCAGCCGGACCGGGGGGTCCACAGATACGCAGTATTTT. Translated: CASSRTGGSTDTQYF. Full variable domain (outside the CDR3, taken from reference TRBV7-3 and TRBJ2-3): GAGVSQTPSNKVTEKGKYVELRCDPISGHTALYWYRQSLGQGPEFLIYFQGTGAADDSGLPNDRFFAVRPEGSVSTLKIQRTERGDSAVYLCASSRTGGSTDTQYFGPGTRLTVL.

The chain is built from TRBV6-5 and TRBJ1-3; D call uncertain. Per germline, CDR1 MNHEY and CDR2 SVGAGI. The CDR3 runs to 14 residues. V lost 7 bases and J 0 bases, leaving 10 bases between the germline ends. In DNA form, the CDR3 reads TGTGCCAGCAATAAACAGAGCTCTGGAAACACCATATATTTT. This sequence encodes CASNKQSSGNTIYF.

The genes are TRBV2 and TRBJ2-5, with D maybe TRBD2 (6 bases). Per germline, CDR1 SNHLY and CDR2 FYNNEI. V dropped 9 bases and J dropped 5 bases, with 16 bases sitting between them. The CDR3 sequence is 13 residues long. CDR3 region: CARRRGLGETQYF. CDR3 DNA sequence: TGTGCCAGAAGACGGGGGTTGGGGGAGACCCAGTACTTC.

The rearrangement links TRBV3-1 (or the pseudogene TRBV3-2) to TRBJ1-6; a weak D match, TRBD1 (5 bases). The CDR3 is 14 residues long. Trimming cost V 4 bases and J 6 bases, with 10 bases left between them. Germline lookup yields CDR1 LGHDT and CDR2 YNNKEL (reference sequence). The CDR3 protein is CASSRGTTNSPLHF. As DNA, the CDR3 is TGTGCCAGCAGCCGCGGGACGACTAATTCACCCCTCCACTTT.

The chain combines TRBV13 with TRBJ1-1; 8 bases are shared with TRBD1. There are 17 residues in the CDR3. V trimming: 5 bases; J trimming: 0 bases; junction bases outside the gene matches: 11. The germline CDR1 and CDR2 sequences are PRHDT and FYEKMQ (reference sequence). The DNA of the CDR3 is TGTGCCAGCAGCACCCTTCAGGACAGGGACATGAACACTGAAGCTTTCTTT. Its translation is CASSTLQDRDMNTEAFF.

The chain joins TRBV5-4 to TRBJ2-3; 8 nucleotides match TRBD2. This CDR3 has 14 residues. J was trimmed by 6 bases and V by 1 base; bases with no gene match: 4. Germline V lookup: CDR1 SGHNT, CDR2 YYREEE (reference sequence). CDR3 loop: CASSLRGGLDTQYF. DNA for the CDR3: TGTGCCAGCAGCTTGCGGGGGGGCCTTGATACGCAGTATTTT.

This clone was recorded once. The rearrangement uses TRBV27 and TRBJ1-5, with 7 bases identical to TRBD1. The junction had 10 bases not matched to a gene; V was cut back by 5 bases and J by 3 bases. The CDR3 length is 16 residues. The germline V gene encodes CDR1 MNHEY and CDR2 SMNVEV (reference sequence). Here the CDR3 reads CASSHSQGDLNQPQHF. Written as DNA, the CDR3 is TGTGCCAGCAGTCACTCTCAGGGGGATCTCAATCAGCCCCAGCATTTT.

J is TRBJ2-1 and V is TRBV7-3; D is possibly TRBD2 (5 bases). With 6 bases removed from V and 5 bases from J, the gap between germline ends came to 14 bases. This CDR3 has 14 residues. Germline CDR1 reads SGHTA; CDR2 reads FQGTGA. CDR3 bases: TGTGCCAGCAGAGCGGTCGGCCTTAACAATGAGCAGTTCTTC. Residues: CASRAVGLNNEQFF.

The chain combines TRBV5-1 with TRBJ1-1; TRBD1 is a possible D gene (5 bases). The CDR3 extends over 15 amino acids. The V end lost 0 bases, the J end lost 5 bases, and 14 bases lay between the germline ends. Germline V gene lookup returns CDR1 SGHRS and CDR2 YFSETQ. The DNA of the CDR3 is TGCGCCAGCAGCTTGGGAAAAGGGGCCTCTACTGAAGCTTTCTTT. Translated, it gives CASSLGKGASTEAFF.

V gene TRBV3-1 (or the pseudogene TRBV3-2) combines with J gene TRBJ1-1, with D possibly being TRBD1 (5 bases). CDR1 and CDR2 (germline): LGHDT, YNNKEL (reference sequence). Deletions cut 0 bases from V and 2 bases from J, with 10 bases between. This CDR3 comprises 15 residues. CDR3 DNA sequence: TGTGCCAGCAGCCAAGAAGGTTGGACAAACACTGAAGCTTTCTTT. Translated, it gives CASSQEGWTNTEAFF.

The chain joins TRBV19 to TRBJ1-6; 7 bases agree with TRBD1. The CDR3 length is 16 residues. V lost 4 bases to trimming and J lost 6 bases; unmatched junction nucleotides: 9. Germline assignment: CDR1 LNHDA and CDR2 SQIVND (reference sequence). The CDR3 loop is CASSTPQGRRNSPLHF. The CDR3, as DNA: TGTGCCAGTAGTACACCACAGGGGAGGCGTAATTCACCCCTCCACTTT.

The CDR3 sequence is CASSNRPGTIYF. CDR3 nucleotide sequence: TGTGCCAGTAGTAACCGACCAGGCACCATATATTTT. The gene calls are TRBV19 and TRBJ1-3; D gene unclear. V was trimmed by 4 bases and J by 9 bases, leaving 10 bases between them. Germline V lookup: CDR1 LNHDA, CDR2 SQIVND (reference sequence). The CDR3 spans 12 residues.

The CDR3 DNA is TGTGCCAGCAGCCACGGGGGAGAGGTGTGGTTCTTC. This translates into CASSHGGEVWFF. The chain uses TRBV14 and TRBJ2-1, with D possibly being TRBD2 (6 bases). This CDR3 is built from 12 residues. V shed 3 bases and J shed 15 bases, with 15 bases lying between them. The germline V gene has CDR1 SGHDN and CDR2 FVKESK. The full variable domain, its missing parts supplied by reference TRBV14 and TRBJ2-1, is EAGVTQFPSHSVIEKGQTVTLRCDPISGHDNLYWYRRVMGKEIKFLLHFVKESKQDESGMPNNRFLAERTGGTYSTLKVQPAELEDSGVYFCASSHGGEVWFFGPGTRLTVL.

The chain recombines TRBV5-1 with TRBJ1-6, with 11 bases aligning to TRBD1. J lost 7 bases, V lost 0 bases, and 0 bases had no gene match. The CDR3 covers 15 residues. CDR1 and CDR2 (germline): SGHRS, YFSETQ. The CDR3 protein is CASSLGDRGNSPLHF. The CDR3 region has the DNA TGCGCCAGCAGCTTGGGGGACAGGGGGAATTCACCCCTCCACTTT.

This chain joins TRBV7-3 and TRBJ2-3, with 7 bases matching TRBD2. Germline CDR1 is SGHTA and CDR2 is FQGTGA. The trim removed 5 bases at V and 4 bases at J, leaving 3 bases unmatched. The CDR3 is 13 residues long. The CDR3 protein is CASSPGLADTQYF. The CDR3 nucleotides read TGTGCCAGCAGCCCTGGACTAGCAGATACGCAGTATTTT.

CDR3 DNA sequence: TGTGCCAGCAGTGAAAACGCGGGCATCGGAACAGATACGCAGTATTTT. This encodes CASSENAGIGTDTQYF. This chain links TRBV6-4 with TRBJ2-3, with D possibly TRBD2 on 5 matching bases. V shed 3 bases and J shed 3 bases, with 16 bases lying between them. Germline V gene lookup returns CDR1 MRHNA and CDR2 SNTAGT. This CDR3 is 16 amino acids long.

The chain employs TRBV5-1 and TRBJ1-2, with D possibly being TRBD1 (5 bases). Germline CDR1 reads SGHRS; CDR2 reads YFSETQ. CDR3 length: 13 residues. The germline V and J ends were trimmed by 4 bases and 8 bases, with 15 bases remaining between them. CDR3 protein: CASSKTDQGGYTF. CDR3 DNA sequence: TGCGCCAGCAGCAAAACCGACCAGGGAGGCTACACCTTC.